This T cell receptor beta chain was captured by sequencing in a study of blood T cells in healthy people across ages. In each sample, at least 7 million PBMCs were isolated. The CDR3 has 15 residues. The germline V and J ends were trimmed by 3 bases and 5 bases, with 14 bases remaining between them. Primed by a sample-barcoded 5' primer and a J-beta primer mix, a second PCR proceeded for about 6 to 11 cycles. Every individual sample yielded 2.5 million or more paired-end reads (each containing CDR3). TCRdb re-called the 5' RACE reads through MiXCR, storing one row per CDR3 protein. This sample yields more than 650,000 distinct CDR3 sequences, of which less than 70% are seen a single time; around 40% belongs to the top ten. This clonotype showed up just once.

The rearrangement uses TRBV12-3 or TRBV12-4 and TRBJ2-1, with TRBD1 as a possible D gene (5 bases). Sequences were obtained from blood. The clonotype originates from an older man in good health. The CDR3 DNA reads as TGTGCCAGCAGTTTGTTCCAGGGTCCCAACAATGAGCAGTTCTTC. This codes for CASSLFQGPNNEQFF.